The clone carrying this T cell receptor (beta chain) was picked up many times. The antigen is unknown. This specimen belongs to a study of CD8 T cells in ankylosing spondylitis. Study-wide results and limits: Under 10 highly homologous variants formed a TCR beta motif that appeared characteristic of ankylosing spondylitis blood. Earlier reports found some motif variants in synovial fluid and blood in reactive arthritis. Matched ankylosing spondylitis synovial fluid reportedly showed significant enrichment of disease-linked clones.

The CDR3 runs 13 residues. V lost 3 bases and J lost 4, with 10 bases in between. Germline lookup yields CDR1 MNHEY and CDR2 SMNVEV (reference sequence). One entry per CDR3 protein, called by TCRdb with MiXCR from the 5' RACE reads. The table lists 250,000 to 400,000 distinct CDR3 sequences, around a tenth of them singletons, with roughly 9% in the top ten. The V call is TRBV27, the J call TRBJ2-7; D gene uncertain. What was sequenced was blood, either unsorted or a sorted T cell fraction (not recorded which). The TCR originated in a female donor with ankylosing spondylitis or in good health (not recorded which). The CDR3 loop reads CASSFQADYEQYF. In nucleotides, the CDR3 is TGTGCCAGCAGTTTCCAAGCAGATTACGAGCAGTACTTC.